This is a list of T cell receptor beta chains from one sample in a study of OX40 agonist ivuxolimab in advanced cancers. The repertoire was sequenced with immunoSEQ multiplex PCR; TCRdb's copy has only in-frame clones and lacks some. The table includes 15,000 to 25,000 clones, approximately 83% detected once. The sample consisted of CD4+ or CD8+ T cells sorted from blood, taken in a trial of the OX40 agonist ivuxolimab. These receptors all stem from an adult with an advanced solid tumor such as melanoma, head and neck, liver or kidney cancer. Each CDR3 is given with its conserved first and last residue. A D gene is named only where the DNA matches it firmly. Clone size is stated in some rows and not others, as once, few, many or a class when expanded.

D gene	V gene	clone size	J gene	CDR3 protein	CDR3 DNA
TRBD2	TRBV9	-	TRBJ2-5	CASSARGRLTVETQYF	TGTGCCAGCAGCGCGCGGGGGAGGCTTACTGTGGAGACCCAGTACTTC
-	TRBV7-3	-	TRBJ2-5	CASSLKGAGETQYF	TGTGCCAGCAGCTTGAAAGGGGCGGGGGAGACCCAGTACTTC
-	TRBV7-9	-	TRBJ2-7	CASRTGIHEQYF	TGTGCCAGCAGAACTGGAATTCACGAGCAGTACTTC
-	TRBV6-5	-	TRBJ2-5	CASSPQGIQETQYF	TGTGCCAGCAGTCCCCAGGGGATCCAAGAGACCCAGTACTTC
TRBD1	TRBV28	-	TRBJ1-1	CASRPLTGMNTEAFF	TGTGCCAGCAGGCCCCTGACAGGGATGAACACTGAAGCTTTCTTT
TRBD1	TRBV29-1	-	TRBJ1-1	CSVGGGGRTEAFF	TGCAGCGTCGGGGGAGGGGGCCGCACTGAAGCTTTCTTT
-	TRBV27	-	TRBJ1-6	CASSLIGALGSPLHF	TGTGCCAGCAGTCTGATAGGGGCGCTGGGGTCACCCCTCCACTTT
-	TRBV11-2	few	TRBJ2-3	CASSRLGRWGSDTQYF	TGTGCCAGCAGCCGCCTAGGACGGTGGGGTTCAGATACGCAGTATTTT
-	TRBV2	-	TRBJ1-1	CASSGPGQPNTEAFF	TGTGCCAGCAGTGGGCCCGGACAGCCGAACACTGAAGCTTTCTTT
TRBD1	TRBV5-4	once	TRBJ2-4	CASSSGDRGGIQYF	TGTGCCAGCAGCTCAGGGGACAGGGGGGGAATTCAGTACTTC
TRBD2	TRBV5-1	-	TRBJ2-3	CASSLGSPLAPVVDTQYF	TGCGCCAGCAGCCTGGGGTCCCCACTAGCGCCAGTGGTAGATACGCAGTATTTT
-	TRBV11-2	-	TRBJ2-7	CASSLALPVAYEQYF	TGTGCCAGCAGCTTAGCGCTCCCAGTGGCCTACGAGCAGTACTTC
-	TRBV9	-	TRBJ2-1	CASSAGLNSYNEQFF	TGTGCCAGCAGCGCGGGACTCAACTCCTACAATGAGCAGTTCTTC
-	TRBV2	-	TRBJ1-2	CASTSDYGYTF	TGTGCCAGCACGTCAGACTATGGCTACACCTTC
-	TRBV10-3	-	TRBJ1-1	CAISDTMNTEAFF	TGTGCCATCAGTGACACCATGAACACTGAAGCTTTCTTT
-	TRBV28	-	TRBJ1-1	CATELKTNTEAFF	TGTGCCACCGAGCTGAAGACGAACACTGAAGCTTTCTTT
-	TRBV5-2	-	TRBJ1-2	CASKLRKTYGYTF	TGTGCCAGCAAACTACGAAAGACCTATGGCTACACCTTC
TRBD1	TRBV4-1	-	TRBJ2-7	CASSMTGTPNSYEQYF	TGCGCCAGCAGCATGACAGGGACCCCAAACTCCTACGAGCAGTACTTC
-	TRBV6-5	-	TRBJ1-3	CAHARSNSGNTIYF	TGTGCCCACGCCCGGAGCAACTCTGGAAACACCATATATTTT
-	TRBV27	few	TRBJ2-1	CASIGGADPYNEQFF	TGTGCCAGCATAGGGGGGGCCGACCCCTACAATGAGCAGTTCTTC
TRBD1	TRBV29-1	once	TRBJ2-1	CSVTGTGIWADEQFF	TGCAGCGTGACCGGGACAGGGATTTGGGCCGATGAGCAGTTCTTC
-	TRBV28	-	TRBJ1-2	CASSRGVRHF	TGTGCCAGCAGTCGGGGGGTCAGGCACTTC
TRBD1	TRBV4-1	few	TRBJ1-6	CASSQGDREATSPLHF	TGCGCCAGCAGCCAAGGGGACAGGGAAGCTACTTCACCCCTCCACTTT
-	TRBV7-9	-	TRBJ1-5	CASSLGQNYQPQHF	TGTGCCAGCAGCCTGGGCCAGAACTATCAGCCCCAGCATTTT
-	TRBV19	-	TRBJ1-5	CASSIAAGVLQPQHF	TGTGCCAGTAGTATCGCGGCAGGGGTGCTTCAGCCCCAGCATTTT
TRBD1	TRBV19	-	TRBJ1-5	CASSTLGQGRYSNQPQHF	TGTGCCAGTAGTACCCTAGGACAGGGCCGGTATAGCAATCAGCCCCAGCATTTT
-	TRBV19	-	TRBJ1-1	CASTYLTGMNTEAFF	TGTGCCAGTACCTACCTGACAGGCATGAACACTGAAGCTTTCTTT
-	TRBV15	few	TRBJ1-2	CATSWAGGYTF	TGTGCCACCAGTTGGGCGGGGGGCTACACCTTC
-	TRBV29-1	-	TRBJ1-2	CSVENPGDYGYTF	TGCAGCGTTGAAAATCCCGGAGACTATGGCTACACCTTC
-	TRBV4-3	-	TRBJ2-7	CASSPGASSEQYF	TGCGCCAGCTCCCCGGGGGCCTCGAGCGAGCAGTACTTC
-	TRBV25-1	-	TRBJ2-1	CASSEGGLNLYNEQFF	TGTGCCAGCAGTGAGGGGGGGCTTAATTTGTACAATGAGCAGTTCTTC
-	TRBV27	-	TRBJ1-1	CASSLNGGEAFF	TGTGCCAGCAGTTTAAACGGTGGCGAAGCTTTCTTT
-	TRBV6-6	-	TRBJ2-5	CASSSRQELAQYF	TGTGCCAGCAGTTCCCGACAGGAGTTGGCCCAGTACTTC
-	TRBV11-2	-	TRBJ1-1	CASSPVRGRTATEAFF	TGTGCCAGCAGCCCGGTCCGGGGCCGGACGGCGACTGAAGCTTTCTTT
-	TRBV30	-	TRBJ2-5	CAWSAQGAQYF	TGTGCCTGGAGTGCCCAGGGCGCCCAGTACTTC